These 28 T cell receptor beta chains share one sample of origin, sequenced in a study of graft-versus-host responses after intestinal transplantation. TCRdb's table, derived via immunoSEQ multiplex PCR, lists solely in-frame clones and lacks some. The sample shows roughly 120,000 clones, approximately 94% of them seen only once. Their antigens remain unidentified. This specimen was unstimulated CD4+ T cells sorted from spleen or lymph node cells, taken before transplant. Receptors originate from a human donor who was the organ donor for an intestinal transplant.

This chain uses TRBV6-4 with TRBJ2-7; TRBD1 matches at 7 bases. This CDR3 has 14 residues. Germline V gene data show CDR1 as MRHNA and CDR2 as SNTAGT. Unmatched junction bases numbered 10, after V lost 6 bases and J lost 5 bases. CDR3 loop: CASRKGRGLHEQYF. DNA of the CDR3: TGTGCCAGCAGGAAGGGAAGGGGGCTCCACGAGCAGTACTTC.

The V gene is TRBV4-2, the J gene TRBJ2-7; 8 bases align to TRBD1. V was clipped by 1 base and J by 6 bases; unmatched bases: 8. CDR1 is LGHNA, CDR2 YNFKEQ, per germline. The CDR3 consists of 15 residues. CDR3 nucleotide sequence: TGTGCCAGCAGCCAAGCAAGGACAGGGACGTCCGAGCAGTACTTC. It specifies CASSQARTGTSEQYF.

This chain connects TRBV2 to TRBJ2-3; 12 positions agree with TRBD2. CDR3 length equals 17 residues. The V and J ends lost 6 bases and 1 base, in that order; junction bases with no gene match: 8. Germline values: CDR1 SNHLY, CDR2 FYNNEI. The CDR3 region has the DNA TGTGCCAGCAGCGACGGGACTAGCGGGTTCCGCACAGATACGCAGTATTTT. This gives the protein CASSDGTSGFRTDTQYF.

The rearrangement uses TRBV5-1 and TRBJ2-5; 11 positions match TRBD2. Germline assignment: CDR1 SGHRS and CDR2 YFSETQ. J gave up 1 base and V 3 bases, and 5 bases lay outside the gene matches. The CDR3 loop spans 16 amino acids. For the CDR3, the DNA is TGCGCCAGCAGCTCAAGACTAGCGGGACGCCAAGAGACCCAGTACTTC. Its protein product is CASSSRLAGRQETQYF.

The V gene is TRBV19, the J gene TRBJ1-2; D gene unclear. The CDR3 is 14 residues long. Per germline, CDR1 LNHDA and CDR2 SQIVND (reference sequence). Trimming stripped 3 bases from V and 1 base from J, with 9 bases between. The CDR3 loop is CASSIGQINYGYTF. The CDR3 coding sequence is TGTGCCAGTAGTATTGGGCAGATTAACTATGGCTACACCTTC. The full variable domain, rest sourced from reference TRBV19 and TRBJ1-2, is DGGITQSPKYLFRKEGQNVTLSCEQNLNHDAMYWYRQDPGQGLRLIYYSQIVNDFQKGDIAEGYSVSREKKESFPLTVTSAQKNPTAFYLCASSIGQINYGYTFGSGTRLTVV.

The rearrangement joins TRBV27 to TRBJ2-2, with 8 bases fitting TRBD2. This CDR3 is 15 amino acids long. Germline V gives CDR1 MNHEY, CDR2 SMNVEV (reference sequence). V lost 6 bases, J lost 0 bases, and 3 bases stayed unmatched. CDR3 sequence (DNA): TGTGCCAGCAGGCATAGCGGGGCGAACACCGGGGAGCTGTTTTTT. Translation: CASRHSGANTGELFF.

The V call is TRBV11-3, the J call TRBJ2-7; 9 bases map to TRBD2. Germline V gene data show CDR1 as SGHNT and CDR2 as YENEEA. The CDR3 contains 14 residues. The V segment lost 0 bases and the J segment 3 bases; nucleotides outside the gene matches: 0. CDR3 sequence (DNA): TGTGCCAGCAGCTTAGATAGCGGGAGCTACGAGCAGTACTTC. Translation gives CASSLDSGSYEQYF.

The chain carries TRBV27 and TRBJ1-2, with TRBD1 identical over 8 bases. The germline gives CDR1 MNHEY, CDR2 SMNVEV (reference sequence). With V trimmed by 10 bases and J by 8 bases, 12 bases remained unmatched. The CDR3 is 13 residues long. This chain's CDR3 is CATMDRDGYGYTF. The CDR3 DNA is TGTGCCACTATGGACAGGGACGGGTACGGCTACACCTTC.

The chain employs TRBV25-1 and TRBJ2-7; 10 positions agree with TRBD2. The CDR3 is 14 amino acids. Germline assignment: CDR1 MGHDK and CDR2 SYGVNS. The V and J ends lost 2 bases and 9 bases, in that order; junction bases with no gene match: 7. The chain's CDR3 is CASSELAGATAQYF. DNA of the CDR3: TGTGCCAGCAGTGAACTAGCGGGAGCAACCGCGCAGTACTTC.

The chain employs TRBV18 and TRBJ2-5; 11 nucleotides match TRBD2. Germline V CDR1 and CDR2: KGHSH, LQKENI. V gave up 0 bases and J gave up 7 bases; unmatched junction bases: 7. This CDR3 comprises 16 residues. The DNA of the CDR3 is TGTGCCAGCTCACCACCGGCTAGCGGGAGGCTTGGGACCCAGTACTTC. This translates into CASSPPASGRLGTQYF.

The CDR3 is CASSSAGDYYSYEQYF. CDR3 sequence (DNA): TGTGCCAGCAGTTCGGCGGGGGACTATTACTCCTACGAGCAGTACTTC. The chain links TRBV6-5 to TRBJ2-7; 7 bases align to TRBD2. V lost 4 bases and J lost 0; bases outside the gene matches: 9. The germline gives CDR1 MNHEY, CDR2 SVGAGI. CDR3 size: 16 residues.

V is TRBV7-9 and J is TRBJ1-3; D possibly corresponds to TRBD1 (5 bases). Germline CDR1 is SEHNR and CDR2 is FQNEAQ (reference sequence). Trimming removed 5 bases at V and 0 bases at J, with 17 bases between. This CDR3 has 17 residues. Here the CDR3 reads CASSGTGTALSGNTIYF. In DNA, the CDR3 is TGTGCCAGCAGCGGAACCGGGACGGCTCTCTCTGGAAACACCATATATTTT. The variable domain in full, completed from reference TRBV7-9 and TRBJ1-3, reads DTGVSQNPRHKITKRGQNVTFRCDPISEHNRLYWYRQTLGQGPEFLTYFQNEAQLEKSRLLSDRFSAERPKGSFSTLEIQRTEQGDSAMYLCASSGTGTALSGNTIYFGEGSWLTVV.

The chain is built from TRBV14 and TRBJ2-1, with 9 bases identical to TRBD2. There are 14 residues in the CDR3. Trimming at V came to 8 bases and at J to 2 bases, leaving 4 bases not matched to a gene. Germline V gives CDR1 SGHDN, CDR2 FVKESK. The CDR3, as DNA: TGTGCCAGCCAAAGCGGGGGGCCCTACAATGAGCAGTTCTTC. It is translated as CASQSGGPYNEQFF.

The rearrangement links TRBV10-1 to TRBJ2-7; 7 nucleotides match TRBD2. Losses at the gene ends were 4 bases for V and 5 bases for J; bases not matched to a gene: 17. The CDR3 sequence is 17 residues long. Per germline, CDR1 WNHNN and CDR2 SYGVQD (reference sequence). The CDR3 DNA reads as TGCGCCAGCAGTGTCCGGGAGGCAATACGGGGCTGGAACGAGCAGTACTTC. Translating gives CASSVREAIRGWNEQYF.

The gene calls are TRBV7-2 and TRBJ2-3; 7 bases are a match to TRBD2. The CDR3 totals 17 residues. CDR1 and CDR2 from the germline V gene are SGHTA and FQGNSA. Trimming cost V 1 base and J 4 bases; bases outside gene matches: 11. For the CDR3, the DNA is TGTGCCAGCAGCTTAGAGGCTTGGACTAGTAAATCAGATACGCAGTATTTT. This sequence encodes CASSLEAWTSKSDTQYF.

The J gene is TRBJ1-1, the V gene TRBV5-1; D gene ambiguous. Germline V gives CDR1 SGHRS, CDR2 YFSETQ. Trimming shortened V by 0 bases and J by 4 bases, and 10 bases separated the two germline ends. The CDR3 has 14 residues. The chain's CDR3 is CASSLGGSGTEAFF. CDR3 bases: TGCGCCAGCAGCTTGGGAGGGAGTGGCACTGAAGCTTTCTTT.

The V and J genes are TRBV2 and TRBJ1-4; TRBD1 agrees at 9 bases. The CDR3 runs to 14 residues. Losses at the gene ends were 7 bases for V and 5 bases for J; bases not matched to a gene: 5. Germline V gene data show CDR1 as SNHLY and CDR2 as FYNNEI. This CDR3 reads CASKEGQGNEKLFF. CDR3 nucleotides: TGTGCCAGCAAGGAGGGACAGGGCAATGAAAAACTGTTTTTT.

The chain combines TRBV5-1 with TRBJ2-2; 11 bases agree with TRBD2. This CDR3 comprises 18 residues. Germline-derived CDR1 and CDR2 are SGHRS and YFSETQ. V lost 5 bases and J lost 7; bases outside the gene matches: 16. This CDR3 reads CASRGRILAGGLVGELFF. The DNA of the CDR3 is TGCGCCAGCAGGGGTCGCATTCTAGCGGGAGGCCTAGTCGGGGAGCTGTTTTTT.

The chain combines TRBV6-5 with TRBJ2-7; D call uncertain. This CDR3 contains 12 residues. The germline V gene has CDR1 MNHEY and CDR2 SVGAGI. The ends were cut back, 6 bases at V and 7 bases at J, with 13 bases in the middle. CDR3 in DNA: TGTGCCAGCAGGACTCCTTTCCGGGAGCAGTACTTC. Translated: CASRTPFREQYF.

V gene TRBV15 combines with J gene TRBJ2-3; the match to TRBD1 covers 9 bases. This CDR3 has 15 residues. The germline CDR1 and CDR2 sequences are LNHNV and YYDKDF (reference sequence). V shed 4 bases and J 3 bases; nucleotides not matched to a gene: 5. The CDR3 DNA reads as TGTGCCACCAGCATCCGGGACAGGGAAACAGATACGCAGTATTTT. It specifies CATSIRDRETDTQYF.

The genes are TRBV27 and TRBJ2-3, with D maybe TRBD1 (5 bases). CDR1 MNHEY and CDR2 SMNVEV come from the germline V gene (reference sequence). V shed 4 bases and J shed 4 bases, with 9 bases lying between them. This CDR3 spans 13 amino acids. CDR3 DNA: TGTGCCAGCAGTTGGGCAGGGCCAGATACGCAGTATTTT. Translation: CASSWAGPDTQYF.

As DNA, the CDR3 is TGCGCCAGCAGCTTCGAGGGGCAACAGGGAGGCTACACCTTC. Amino acids: CASSFEGQQGGYTF. The chain carries TRBV5-1 and TRBJ1-2; D is perhaps TRBD1 (6 bases). Trimming cost V 2 bases and J 8 bases, with 16 bases left between them. The CDR3 extends over 14 amino acids. Germline CDR1 is SGHRS and CDR2 is YFSETQ.

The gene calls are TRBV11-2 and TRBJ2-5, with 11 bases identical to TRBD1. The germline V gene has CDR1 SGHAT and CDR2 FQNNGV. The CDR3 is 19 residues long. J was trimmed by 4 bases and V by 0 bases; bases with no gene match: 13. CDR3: CASSLDTLRTGGGRETQYF. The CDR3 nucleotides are TGTGCCAGCAGCTTAGATACCCTCCGGACAGGGGGCGGAAGAGAGACCCAGTACTTC.

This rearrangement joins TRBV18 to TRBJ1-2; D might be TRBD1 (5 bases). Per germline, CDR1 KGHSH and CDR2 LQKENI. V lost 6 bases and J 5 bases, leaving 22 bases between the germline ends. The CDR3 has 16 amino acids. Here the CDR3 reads CASSPKGVQALYGYTF. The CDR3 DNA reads TGTGCCAGCTCGCCCAAAGGGGTGCAGGCACTATATGGCTACACCTTC.

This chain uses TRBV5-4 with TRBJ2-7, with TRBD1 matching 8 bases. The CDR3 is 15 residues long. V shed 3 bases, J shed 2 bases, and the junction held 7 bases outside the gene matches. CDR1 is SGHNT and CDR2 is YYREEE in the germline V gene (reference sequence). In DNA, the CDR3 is TGTGCCAGCAGCTCCGGGACAGGCGGCCCCTACGAGCAGTACTTC. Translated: CASSSGTGGPYEQYF.

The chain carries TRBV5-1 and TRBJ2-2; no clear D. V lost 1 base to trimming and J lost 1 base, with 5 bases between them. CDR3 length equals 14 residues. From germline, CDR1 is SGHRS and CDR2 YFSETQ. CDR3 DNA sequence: TGCGCCAGCAGCTTGACTGTGAACACCGGGGAGCTGTTTTTT. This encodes CASSLTVNTGELFF.

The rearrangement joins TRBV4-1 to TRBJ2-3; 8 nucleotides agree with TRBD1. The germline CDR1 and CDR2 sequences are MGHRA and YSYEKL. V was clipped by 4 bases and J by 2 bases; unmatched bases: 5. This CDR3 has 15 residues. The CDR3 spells CASSRGQGYTDTQYF. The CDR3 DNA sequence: TGCGCCAGCAGCCGAGGACAGGGATACACAGATACGCAGTATTTT.

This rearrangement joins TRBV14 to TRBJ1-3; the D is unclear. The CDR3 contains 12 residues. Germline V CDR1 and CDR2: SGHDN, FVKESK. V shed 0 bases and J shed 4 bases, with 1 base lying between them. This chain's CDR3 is CASSQEGNTIYF. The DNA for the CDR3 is TGTGCCAGCAGCCAAGAAGGAAACACCATATATTTT.